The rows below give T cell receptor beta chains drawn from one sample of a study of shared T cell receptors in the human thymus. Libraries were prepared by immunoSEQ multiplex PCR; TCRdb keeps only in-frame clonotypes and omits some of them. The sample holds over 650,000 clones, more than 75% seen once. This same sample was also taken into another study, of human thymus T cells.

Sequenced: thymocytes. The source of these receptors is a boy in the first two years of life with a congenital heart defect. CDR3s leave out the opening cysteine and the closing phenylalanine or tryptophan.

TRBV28 ASSPEGGWPGNTIY
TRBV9 ASSPYGTRFAYEQY
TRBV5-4 ASSCPDRERHTEAF
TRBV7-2 ASSQRQGRYTGELF
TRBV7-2 ASSSRGKRGGPYNEQF
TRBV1 TSSQDVAAGGHLY
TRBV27 ASSPQGYNEQF
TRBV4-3 ASSQVVISGNTIY
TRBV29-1 SVEDRDRGRWVTEAF
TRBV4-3 ASSQVQGREGGPKDTQY
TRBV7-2 ASTSLRTGWNSPLH
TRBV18 ASSPGTRKNIQY
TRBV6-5 ASSYSLREKLF
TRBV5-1 ASSLRDQGQSLNYGYT
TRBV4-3 ASGIKDTVSPETQY
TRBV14 ASPGGGNTEAF
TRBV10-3 AISEAGSAGSSYGYT
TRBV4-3 ASSQVGGSGQPQH
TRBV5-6 AVMLAGAGTGELF
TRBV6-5 ASSYSASTDTQY
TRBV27 ASSLVGTGPSINYGYT
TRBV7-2 ASSWGSGNEQY
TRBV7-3 ASSPQQGGKEF
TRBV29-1 SVTVAYEQY
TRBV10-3 AISESFPNGSGRARNEQF
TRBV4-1 ASSPLRGDSYEQY
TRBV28 ASSDNNQPQH
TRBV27 ASSSGLAGGRSDTQY
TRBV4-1 ASSQESPPFRNQPQH
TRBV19 ASSADRATDTQY
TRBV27 ASSLAPWTGESYGYT
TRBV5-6 ASSLKISSGRAKGQF
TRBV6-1 ASRTGCTEAF
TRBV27 ASSRDRGLDEQY
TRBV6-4 ASSDGQGSGELF
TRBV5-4 ASSLGGTGKSEKLF
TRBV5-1 ASSHHRVEENYEQY
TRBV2 ASHPFQDRCSYNSPLH
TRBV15 ATSRVGASRTGDTNTEAF
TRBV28 ASRKYREGSLSPLH
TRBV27 ASGIDTSVASSYNSPLH
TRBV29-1 SVCPDCTGSESEKLF
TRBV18 ASSQGALNSPLH
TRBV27 ASSSLFTNSGGYEQY
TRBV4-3 ASSQDYRTGYNYGYT
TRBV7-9 ASSLIRGLGNTIY
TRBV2 ASNGVLASQETQY
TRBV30 AWSAWGPYNEQF